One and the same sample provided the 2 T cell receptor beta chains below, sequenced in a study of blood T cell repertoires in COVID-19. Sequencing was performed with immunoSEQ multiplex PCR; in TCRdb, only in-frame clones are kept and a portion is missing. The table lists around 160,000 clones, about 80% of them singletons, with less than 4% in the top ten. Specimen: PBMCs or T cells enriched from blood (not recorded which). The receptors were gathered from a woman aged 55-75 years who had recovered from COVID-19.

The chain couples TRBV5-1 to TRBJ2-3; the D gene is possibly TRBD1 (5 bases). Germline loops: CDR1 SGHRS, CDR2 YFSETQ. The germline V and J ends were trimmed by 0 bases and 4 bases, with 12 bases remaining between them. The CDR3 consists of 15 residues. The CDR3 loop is CASSLVSQGPDTQYF. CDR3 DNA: TGCGCCAGCAGCTTGGTAAGCCAGGGCCCAGATACGCAGTATTTT.

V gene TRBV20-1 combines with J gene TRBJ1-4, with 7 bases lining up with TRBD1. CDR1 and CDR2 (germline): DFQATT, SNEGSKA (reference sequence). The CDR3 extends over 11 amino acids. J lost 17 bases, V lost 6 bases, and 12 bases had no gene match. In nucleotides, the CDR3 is TGCAGTGCCTTAAAGGGGACAGACCTTTTTTTT. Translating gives CSALKGTDLFF.